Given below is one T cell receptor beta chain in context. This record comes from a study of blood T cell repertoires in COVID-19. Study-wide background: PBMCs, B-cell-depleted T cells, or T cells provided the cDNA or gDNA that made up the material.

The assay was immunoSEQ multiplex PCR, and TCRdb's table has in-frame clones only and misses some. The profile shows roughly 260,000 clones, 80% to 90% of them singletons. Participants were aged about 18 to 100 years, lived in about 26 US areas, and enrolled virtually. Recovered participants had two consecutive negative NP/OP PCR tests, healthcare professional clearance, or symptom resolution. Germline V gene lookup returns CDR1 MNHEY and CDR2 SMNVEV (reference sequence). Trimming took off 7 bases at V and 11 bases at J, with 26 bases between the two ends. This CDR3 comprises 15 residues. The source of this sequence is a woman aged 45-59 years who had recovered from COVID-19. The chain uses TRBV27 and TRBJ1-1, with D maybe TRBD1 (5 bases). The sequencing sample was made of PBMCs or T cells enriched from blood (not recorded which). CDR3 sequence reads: CASISFRGSYGLAFF. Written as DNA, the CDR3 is TGTGCCAGCATTTCTTTTCGGGGGAGTTATGGTCTGGCTTTCTTT.